A single sample is the source of the 27 T cell receptor beta chains below, sequenced in a study of blood T cell repertoires in COVID-19. This table comes from immunoSEQ multiplex PCR, and its TCRdb copy is limited to in-frame clones, with some not included. Of about 260,000 clones in the sample, around 80% were seen once. The material sequenced was peripheral blood. These receptors were obtained from an elderly woman with acute or convalescent COVID-19.

This clone was observed once. The CDR3 nucleotides read TGTGCCAGTAGTCCCGGGACAGCCGAGCAGTACTTC. Translating gives CASSPGTAEQYF. This sequence joins TRBV19 and TRBJ2-7; 7 bases match TRBD1. Germline V lookup: CDR1 LNHDA, CDR2 SQIVND (reference sequence). The CDR3 covers 12 residues. Trimming cost V 5 bases and J 6 bases; bases outside gene matches: 4.

V and J are TRBV30 and TRBJ1-3; D call uncertain. V was shortened by 0 bases and J by 2 bases, with 8 bases between the two germline ends. This CDR3 is built from 14 residues. CDR1 and CDR2 from the germline V gene are GTSNPN and SVGIG (reference sequence). Here the CDR3 DNA reads TGTGCCTGGAGTGTAGCGGTTACTGGAAACACCATATATTTT. Its translation is CAWSVAVTGNTIYF.

The chain has TRBV5-4 and TRBJ2-1, with 14 bases fitting TRBD2. J lost 4 bases, V lost 4 bases, and 4 bases had no gene match. This CDR3 is 16 amino acids long. Germline CDR1 and CDR2: SGHNT and YYREEE (reference sequence). The CDR3, as DNA: TGTGCCAGCAGCAGACTAGCGGGGGGGCTTTACAATGAGCAGTTCTTC. Its translation: CASSRLAGGLYNEQFF.

This clone was seen a handful of times. This rearrangement joins TRBV9 to TRBJ1-6; the D gene is possibly TRBD1 (6 bases). The CDR3 runs to 14 residues. Germline V gives CDR1 SGDLS, CDR2 YYNGEE. Trimming removed 3 bases from V and 9 bases from J, with 13 bases in between. The CDR3 nucleotides read TGTGCCAGCAGCGCTGAAGGACAGAGTTCACCCCTCCACTTT. Its protein is CASSAEGQSSPLHF.

V and J are TRBV7-2 and TRBJ2-7; D is perhaps TRBD2 (6 bases). The CDR3 extends over 15 amino acids. V lost 6 bases to trimming and J lost 1 base, with 16 bases between them. Looked up from germline, CDR1 is SGHTA and CDR2 is FQGNSA. The CDR3 here is CASRFRGGGSYEQYF. In DNA, the CDR3 is TGTGCCAGCAGATTTAGGGGAGGCGGTTCCTACGAGCAGTACTTC.

V and J are TRBV27 and TRBJ2-1; D not certain. CDR3 length equals 16 residues. V was shortened by 5 bases and J by 0 bases, with 14 bases between the two germline ends. The V gene's germline CDR1 is MNHEY and CDR2 SMNVEV (reference sequence). In DNA form, the CDR3 reads TGTGCCAGCAGTAGCCGGGTCCTCAACTCCTACAATGAGCAGTTCTTC. The encoded protein is CASSSRVLNSYNEQFF.

This CDR3 is CASSFYSLNTEAFF. CDR3 sequence (DNA): TGTGCCAGCAGCTTTTACAGCTTGAACACTGAAGCTTTCTTT. V is TRBV7-2 and J is TRBJ1-1; D call uncertain. CDR1 is SGHTA and CDR2 is FQGNSA in the germline V gene. With 3 bases removed from V and 0 bases from J, the gap between germline ends came to 8 bases. The CDR3 consists of 14 residues.

The chain recombines TRBV4-3 with TRBJ1-4, with D tentatively TRBD1 (5 bases). Germline V gene sequence: CDR1 LGHNA, CDR2 YSLEER. This CDR3 has 17 amino acids. V dropped 1 base and J dropped 3 bases, with 15 bases sitting between them. The CDR3 DNA reads TGCGCCAGCAGCCAAGCCGAATTGACAGATCCTAATGAAAAACTGTTTTTT. Amino acid sequence: CASSQAELTDPNEKLFF.

This chain joins TRBV7-3 and TRBJ1-2, with TRBD1 matching 7 bases. Germline V gives CDR1 SGHTA, CDR2 FQGTGA. V trimming: 3 bases; J trimming: 8 bases; junction bases outside the gene matches: 9. The CDR3 totals 14 residues. The CDR3 bases are TGTGCCAGCAGCTTGAGTAGGCAGGGGGAAGGCTACACCTTC. Amino acid sequence: CASSLSRQGEGYTF.

CDR3 loop: CASSLAGEVGGNTIYF. The CDR3 coding sequence is TGTGCCAGCAGCTTGGCCGGGGAGGTTGGAGGAAACACCATATATTTT. This chain joins TRBV5-4 and TRBJ1-3; the D is unclear. The CDR3 totals 16 residues. The V end was cut by 0 bases, the J end by 4 bases, with 14 bases between. Germline V CDR1 and CDR2: SGHNT, YYREEE (reference sequence).

CDR3 sequence reads: CASSRHSGRETQYF. The CDR3 nucleotides are TGTGCCAGCAGCCGGCATAGCGGGAGAGAGACCCAGTACTTC. The chain couples TRBV11-1 to TRBJ2-5; 9 bases agree with TRBD2. With V trimmed by 5 bases and J by 4 bases, 5 bases remained unmatched. This CDR3 has 14 residues. Germline-derived CDR1 and CDR2 are SGHAT and FQDESV (reference sequence).

The gene calls are TRBV23-1 and TRBJ2-2, with a tentative D call TRBD1 (5 bases). TRBV23-1 carries the ORF label, with uncertain function. Trimming removed 2 bases from V and 10 bases from J, with 20 bases in between. The CDR3 is 16 amino acids. CDR3 in DNA: TGCGCCAGCAGTCAACGACAGTCAGGGAACGCGGTGGAGCTGTTTTTT. Its protein product is CASSQRQSGNAVELFF.

The chain employs TRBV7-9 and TRBJ1-6, with TRBD1 identical over 9 bases. Germline CDR1 is SEHNR and CDR2 is FQNEAQ (reference sequence). The CDR3 sequence is 14 residues long. J gave up 7 bases and V 5 bases, and 3 bases lay outside the gene matches. Here the CDR3 reads CASSADRGNSPLHF. Here the CDR3 DNA reads TGTGCCAGCAGCGCCGACAGGGGGAATTCACCCCTCCACTTT.

The rearrangement joins TRBV7-2 to TRBJ2-1; 7 bases line up with TRBD1. CDR1 and CDR2 from the germline V gene are SGHTA and FQGNSA. This CDR3 has 15 residues. Trimming cost V 5 bases and J 4 bases; bases outside gene matches: 8. CDR3 residues: CASSADRATYNEQFF. The CDR3 DNA sequence: TGTGCCAGCAGCGCCGACAGGGCGACTTACAATGAGCAGTTCTTC.

J is TRBJ2-7 and V is TRBV11-2, with D perhaps TRBD1 (5 bases). The CDR3 consists of 14 residues. CDR1 is SGHAT, CDR2 FQNNGV, per germline. V lost 1 base to trimming and J lost 3 bases, with 10 bases between them. CDR3 DNA sequence: TGTGCCAGCAGCTTAGTAGGCCAGGGCTACGAGCAGTACTTC. Protein product: CASSLVGQGYEQYF.

In this sample, this clone turned up a few times. This rearrangement joins TRBV19 to TRBJ1-4; a weak D match, TRBD1 (5 bases). Trimming left V 5 bases short and J 5 bases short, with 12 bases between. CDR1 and CDR2 (germline): LNHDA, SQIVND (reference sequence). This CDR3 has 14 amino acids. Here the CDR3 reads CASSLGTGNEKLFF. CDR3 nucleotide sequence: TGTGCCAGTAGTTTGGGGACTGGGAATGAAAAACTGTTTTTT.

J is TRBJ1-2 and V is TRBV4-1, with D perhaps TRBD1 (5 bases). V was shortened by 0 bases and J by 6 bases, with 14 bases between the two germline ends. From germline, CDR1 is MGHRA and CDR2 YSYEKL. The CDR3 is 15 residues long. The CDR3 coding sequence is TGCGCCAGCAGCCAAGATATCCGGGGACTCGATGGCTACACCTTC. Translation: CASSQDIRGLDGYTF.

The chain is built from TRBV28 and TRBJ1-3, with D tentatively TRBD1 (6 bases). The germline V gene has CDR1 MDHEN and CDR2 SYDVKM. The length of the CDR3 is 15 residues. The V end lost 4 bases, the J end lost 2 bases, and 12 bases lay between the germline ends. This CDR3 reads CASSSPGVAGNTIYF. The CDR3 bases are TGTGCCAGCAGTTCCCCAGGGGTCGCTGGAAACACCATATATTTT. The variable domain in full, with the rest retrieved from reference TRBV28 and TRBJ1-3, is DVKVTQSSRYLVKRTGEKVFLECVQDMDHENMFWYRQDPGLGLRLIYFSYDVKMKEKGDIPEGYSVSREKKERFSLILESASTNQTSMYLCASSSPGVAGNTIYFGEGSWLTVV.

The CDR3 is CASSYHRVGETQYF. The CDR3 DNA reads as TGCGCCAGCAGCTACCACAGGGTTGGGGAGACCCAGTACTTC. V gene TRBV5-1 combines with J gene TRBJ2-5; TRBD1 might be the D (6 bases). Trimming removed 3 bases at V and 5 bases at J, with 14 bases between. This CDR3 has 14 residues. Germline CDR1 is SGHRS and CDR2 is YFSETQ.

This chain connects TRBV6-5 to TRBJ2-7; the D gene is possibly TRBD2 (5 bases). This CDR3 has 14 residues. Looked up from germline, CDR1 is MNHEY and CDR2 is SVGAGI. V lost 5 bases to trimming and J lost 7 bases, with 18 bases between them. CDR3 amino acids: CASSSFFEGWEQYF. The DNA of the CDR3 is TGTGCCAGCAGTAGTTTTTTCGAGGGATGGGAGCAGTACTTC.

V usage is TRBV20-1 and J usage is TRBJ1-1, with 8 bases identical to TRBD1. The junction had 8 bases not matched to a gene; V was cut back by 3 bases and J by 2 bases. The V gene's germline CDR1 is DFQATT and CDR2 SNEGSKA (reference sequence). This CDR3 contains 15 residues. The CDR3: CSASDPGQGNTEAFF. For the CDR3, the DNA is TGCAGTGCTAGTGACCCAGGACAGGGTAACACTGAAGCTTTCTTT.

The chain couples TRBV11-3 to TRBJ1-1; the match to TRBD1 covers 9 bases. V was clipped by 5 bases and J by 1 base; unmatched bases: 8. The CDR3 runs to 16 residues. Germline values: CDR1 SGHNT, CDR2 YENEEA. CDR3 sequence reads: CASSQGQGSANTEAFF. The CDR3 DNA sequence: TGTGCCAGCAGCCAGGGACAGGGATCGGCGAACACTGAAGCTTTCTTT.

The rearrangement joins TRBV6-1 to TRBJ2-2, with 8 nucleotides matching TRBD1. CDR3 length: 16 amino acids. Germline trimming cut 2 bases from V and 1 base from J; bases unmatched to any gene: 3. CDR1 and CDR2 (germline): MNHNS, SASEGT. CDR3 sequence: CASSERTGWNTGELFF. The CDR3 DNA reads as TGTGCCAGCAGTGAAAGGACAGGGTGGAACACCGGGGAGCTGTTTTTT.

This chain uses TRBV15 with TRBJ1-2, with TRBD1 matching 10 bases. The length of the CDR3 is 14 residues. Germline V lookup: CDR1 LNHNV, CDR2 YYDKDF (reference sequence). V gave up 1 base and J gave up 4 bases; unmatched junction bases: 0. The CDR3 nucleotides are TGTGCCACCAGCAGAGGGGACAGGGGCTATGGCTACACCTTC. As protein: CATSRGDRGYGYTF.

The chain is built from TRBV19 and TRBJ2-7; D unresolved. V was trimmed by 5 bases and J by 3 bases, leaving 17 bases between them. The CDR3 extends over 15 amino acids. The germline V gene encodes CDR1 LNHDA and CDR2 SQIVND (reference sequence). As DNA, the CDR3 is TGTGCCAGTAGTTTGAGCGACCTCGATTTCTACGAGCAGTACTTC. Its translation is CASSLSDLDFYEQYF. Supplemented by reference TRBV19 and TRBJ2-7, the full variable domain reads DGGITQSPKYLFRKEGQNVTLSCEQNLNHDAMYWYRQDPGQGLRLIYYSQIVNDFQKGDIAEGYSVSREKKESFPLTVTSAQKNPTAFYLCASSLSDLDFYEQYFGPGTRLTVT.

The table lists this clone with a few counts. The CDR3 sequence: CASSQGGNRGTGELFF. The CDR3 bases are TGTGCCAGCAGCCAAGGAGGGAATAGGGGGACCGGGGAGCTGTTTTTT. This chain joins TRBV3-1 (or the pseudogene TRBV3-2) and TRBJ2-2, with a possible D match to TRBD1 (6 bases). V lost 1 base, J lost 5 bases, and 14 bases lay in between. Germline V gives CDR1 LGHDT, CDR2 YNNKEL (reference sequence). CDR3 length: 16 residues.

The J gene is TRBJ1-2, the V gene TRBV6-2 or TRBV6-3; 11 positions match TRBD1. Germline trimming cut 4 bases from V and 7 bases from J; bases unmatched to any gene: 8. The germline gives CDR1 MNHEY, CDR2 SVGEGT. This CDR3 has 15 residues. In nucleotides, the CDR3 is TGTGCCAGCAGTTCCACCGGACAGGGGGCCGGTGGCTACACCTTC. Translating gives CASSSTGQGAGGYTF.